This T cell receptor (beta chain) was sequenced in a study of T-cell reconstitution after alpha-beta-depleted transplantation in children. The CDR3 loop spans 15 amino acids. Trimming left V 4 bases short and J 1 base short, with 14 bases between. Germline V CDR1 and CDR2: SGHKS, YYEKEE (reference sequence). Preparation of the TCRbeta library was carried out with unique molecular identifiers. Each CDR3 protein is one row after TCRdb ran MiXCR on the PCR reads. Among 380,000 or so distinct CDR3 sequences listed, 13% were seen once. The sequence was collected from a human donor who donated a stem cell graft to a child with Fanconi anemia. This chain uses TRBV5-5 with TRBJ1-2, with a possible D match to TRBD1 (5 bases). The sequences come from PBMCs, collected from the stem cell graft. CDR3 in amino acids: CASSMTDWGNYGYTF. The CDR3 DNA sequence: TGTGCCAGCAGCATGACAGATTGGGGTAACTATGGCTACACCTTC.